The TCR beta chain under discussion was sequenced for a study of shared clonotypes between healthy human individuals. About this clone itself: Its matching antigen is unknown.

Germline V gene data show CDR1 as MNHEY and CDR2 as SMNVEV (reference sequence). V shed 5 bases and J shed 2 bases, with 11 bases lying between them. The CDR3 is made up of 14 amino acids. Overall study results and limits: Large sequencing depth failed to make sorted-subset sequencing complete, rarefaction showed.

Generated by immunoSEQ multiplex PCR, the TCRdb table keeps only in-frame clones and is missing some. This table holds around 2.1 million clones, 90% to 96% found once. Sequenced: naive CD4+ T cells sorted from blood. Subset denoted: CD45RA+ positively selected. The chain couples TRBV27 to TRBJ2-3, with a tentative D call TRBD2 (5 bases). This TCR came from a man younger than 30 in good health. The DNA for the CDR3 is TGTGCCAGCAGTCTAACTAGAAACACAGATACGCAGTATTTT. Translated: CASSLTRNTDTQYF.